This T cell receptor beta chain is from a study of cytomegalovirus exposure and HLA in healthy donors. The study's findings and limits: The classifier, whose performance was assessed in both the original and validation cohorts, reportedly diagnosed cytomegalovirus status with high specificity and sensitivity. Subsequent analysis of the 120 or so validation repertoires found a tendency for first-cohort TCR clusters to co-occur.

These donors were members of the approximately 120-subject validation cohort, a group separate from the approximately 670-subject first cohort. Trimming took 3 bases from V and 3 from J, leaving 5 bases between them. Germline-derived CDR1 and CDR2 are SQVTM and ANQGSEA. The CDR3 extends over 11 amino acids. Notes on this clone: Its antigen remains unidentified.

TCRdb's copy holds only in-frame clones and misses some; the assay was immunoSEQ multiplex PCR. The table lists about 350,000 clones, about nine tenths of them singletons, with 1% to 1.5% in the top ten. This TCR was recovered from a woman aged 30 to 39 in good health and CMV-seropositive. The rearrangement links TRBV29-1 to TRBJ1-1; no clear D gene. The sample was PBMCs. The chain's CDR3 is CSVDRDTEAFF. CDR3 bases: TGCAGCGTTGACCGGGACACTGAAGCTTTCTTT.